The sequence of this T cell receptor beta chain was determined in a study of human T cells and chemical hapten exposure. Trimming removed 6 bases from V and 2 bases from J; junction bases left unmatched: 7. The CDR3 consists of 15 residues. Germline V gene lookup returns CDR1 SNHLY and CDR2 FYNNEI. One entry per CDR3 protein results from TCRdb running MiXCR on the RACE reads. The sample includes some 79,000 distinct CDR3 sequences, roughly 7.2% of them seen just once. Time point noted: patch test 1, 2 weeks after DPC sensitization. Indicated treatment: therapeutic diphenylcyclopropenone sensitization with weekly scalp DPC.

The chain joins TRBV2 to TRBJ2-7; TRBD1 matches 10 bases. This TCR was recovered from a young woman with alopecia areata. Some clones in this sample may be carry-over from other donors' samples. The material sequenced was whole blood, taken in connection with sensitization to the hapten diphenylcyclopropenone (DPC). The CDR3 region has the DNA TGTGCCAGCAGCGACCGGGACAGGGGAACCTACGAGCAGTACTTC. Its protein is CASSDRDRGTYEQYF.